Following are 19 T cell receptor beta chains from one sample sequenced in a study of PD-1 blockade in classical Hodgkin lymphoma. Some clones are missing from TCRdb's copy, which holds only in-frame ones; the method was immunoSEQ multiplex PCR. Here the sample spans 100,000 or so clones, 85% to 95% being singletons. Time point defined: cycle 4 day 1 (C4D1), after five to seven weeks of nivolumab. The patients all showed relapse after autologous stem cell transplantation, while their brentuximab vedotin exposure varied. The source was peripheral blood mononuclear cells (PBMCs), collected before the fourth cycle of nivolumab. The receptors derive from a human donor with classical Hodgkin lymphoma.

A few counts support this clone. V is TRBV9 and J is TRBJ2-2, with D perhaps assigned TRBD1 or TRBD2 (6 bases each). The V gene lost 3 bases and the J gene lost 0 bases, with 21 bases spanning the gap. From germline, CDR1 is SGDLS and CDR2 YYNGEE. This CDR3 comprises 19 residues. The CDR3 region is CASSENREEDLPNTGELFF. The CDR3 nucleotides are TGTGCCAGCAGCGAGAACAGGGAGGAGGATCTGCCGAACACCGGGGAGCTGTTTTTT.

The V and J genes are TRBV28 and TRBJ1-3; weak D call: TRBD1 (6 bases). The CDR3 extends over 13 amino acids. V was pared by 9 bases and J by 5 bases, with 14 bases between. The V gene's germline CDR1 is MDHEN and CDR2 SYDVKM. CDR3 DNA sequence: TGTGCCAGTGCCGGGGGGCTCAGAAACACCATATATTTT. This codes for CASAGGLRNTIYF.

The chain couples TRBV19 to TRBJ1-2, with D unresolved. This CDR3 is built from 14 residues. Germline V gene data show CDR1 as LNHDA and CDR2 as SQIVND (reference sequence). V gave up 6 bases and J gave up 8 bases, with 19 bases separating them. The CDR3 DNA sequence: TGTGCCAGTAGGAATTACGGCCCGGGCGACGGCTACACCTTC. This translates into CASRNYGPGDGYTF.

The chain carries TRBV6-6 and TRBJ1-5, with 8 bases aligning to TRBD1. There are 13 residues in the CDR3. Germline-derived CDR1 and CDR2 are MNHNY and SVGAGI (reference sequence). The CDR3 DNA is TGTGCGACTCTGGGACAGGCGAATCAGCCCCAGCATTTT. Translated: CATLGQANQPQHF.

V gene TRBV28 combines with J gene TRBJ1-2, with 7 nucleotides matching TRBD1. Germline V lookup: CDR1 MDHEN, CDR2 SYDVKM. The CDR3 consists of 19 residues. V dropped 2 bases and J dropped 4; count of bases not matched to a gene: 19. CDR3 residues: CASSLAGTALVRDFYGYTF. The DNA of the CDR3 is TGTGCCAGCAGTTTAGCCGGGACAGCGTTAGTGCGCGACTTCTATGGCTACACCTTC.

This chain uses TRBV29-1 with TRBJ1-5; D is unclear. CDR1 is SQVTM and CDR2 is ANQGSEA in the germline V gene. Deletions cut 8 bases from V and 9 bases from J, with 20 bases between. CDR3 length: 13 residues. DNA of the CDR3: TGCAGCCCTCCCCCCGGGGTTCATCGGCCCCAGCATTTT. Translation gives CSPPPGVHRPQHF.

The J gene is TRBJ1-1, the V gene TRBV10-2, with D possibly being TRBD1 (6 bases). Trimming took off 3 bases at V and 4 bases at J, with 15 bases between the two ends. Looked up from germline, CDR1 is WSHSY and CDR2 is SAAADI. The CDR3 contains 15 residues. This chain's CDR3 is CASSDREGGGTEAFF. The CDR3 nucleotides are TGCGCCAGCAGTGATAGGGAAGGGGGGGGCACTGAAGCTTTCTTT.

V and J are TRBV28 and TRBJ2-3, with a weak D call TRBD2 (5 bases). Germline CDR1 is MDHEN and CDR2 is SYDVKM. CDR3 size: 15 residues. V lost 5 bases and J 2 bases, leaving 14 bases between the germline ends. The CDR3 nucleotides read TGTGCCAGCAGTCTACTGCTAGCATCCACAGATACGCAGTATTTT. Residues: CASSLLLASTDTQYF. Variable domain in full (rest from reference TRBV28 and TRBJ2-3): DVKVTQSSRYLVKRTGEKVFLECVQDMDHENMFWYRQDPGLGLRLIYFSYDVKMKEKGDIPEGYSVSREKKERFSLILESASTNQTSMYLCASSLLLASTDTQYFGPGTRLTVL.

The chain recombines TRBV27 with TRBJ2-1; 8 nucleotides match TRBD1. The V segment lost 2 bases and the J segment 5 bases; nucleotides outside the gene matches: 11. The CDR3 runs to 17 residues. Germline-derived CDR1 and CDR2 are MNHEY and SMNVEV (reference sequence). The CDR3 region is CASSLVPGGKGHNEQFF. In DNA, the CDR3 is TGTGCCAGCAGTTTAGTACCAGGGGGCAAGGGACACAATGAGCAGTTCTTC.

This clone occurred a few times. This chain joins TRBV30 and TRBJ1-1, with a weak D call TRBD1 (5 bases). The CDR3 has 13 amino acids. V was pared by 4 bases and J by 5 bases, with 14 bases between. The germline CDR1 and CDR2 sequences are GTSNPN and SVGIG (reference sequence). The CDR3 DNA reads TGTGCCTGGATGAAGGGGCGTTTTACTGAAGCTTTCTTT. It is translated as CAWMKGRFTEAFF.

J is TRBJ2-1 and V is TRBV19; possibly TRBD1 for D (8 bases). V gave up 6 bases and J gave up 9 bases, with 15 bases separating them. Germline CDR1 is LNHDA and CDR2 is SQIVND (reference sequence). The CDR3 covers 13 residues. The CDR3 region is CASSTDREGEQFF. The CDR3 DNA reads TGTGCCAGTAGCACGGACAGGGAGGGTGAGCAGTTCTTC.

The chain couples TRBV6-5 to TRBJ1-5; D remains unclear. The CDR3 consists of 13 residues. V was shortened by 7 bases and J by 1 base, with 8 bases between the two germline ends. The germline CDR1 and CDR2 sequences are MNHEY and SVGAGI. In nucleotides, the CDR3 is TGTGCCAGCACCGCGTCGAGCAATCAGCCCCAGCATTTT. Protein product: CASTASSNQPQHF.

The chain has TRBV23-1 and TRBJ1-2, with 9 bases lining up with TRBD1. TRBV23-1 is an ORF, with its function uncertain. V lost 9 bases to trimming and J lost 4 bases; unmatched junction nucleotides: 15. This CDR3 comprises 16 residues. DNA for the CDR3: TGCGCCAGGATCACAGGGGGCGCAGAGTTGGGCTATGGCTACACCTTC. It translates to CARITGGAELGYGYTF.

V is TRBV27 and J is TRBJ2-5; no definite D call. Germline assignment: CDR1 MNHEY and CDR2 SMNVEV (reference sequence). V shed 5 bases and J shed 2 bases, with 12 bases lying between them. The CDR3 length is 14 residues. The CDR3 spells CASSPDWLQETQYF. CDR3 in DNA: TGTGCCAGCAGTCCCGACTGGTTACAAGAGACCCAGTACTTC.

The chain links TRBV7-9 to TRBJ2-3; TRBD2 is a possible D gene (6 bases). Trimming took off 5 bases at V and 10 bases at J, with 16 bases between the two ends. The germline V gene has CDR1 SEHNR and CDR2 FQNEAQ (reference sequence). This CDR3 has 13 amino acids. CDR3 sequence: CASSPTPSAAQYF. CDR3 DNA: TGTGCCAGCAGCCCAACTCCTAGCGCCGCGCAGTATTTT.

V and J are TRBV6-5 and TRBJ2-7, with no clear D. The CDR3 loop spans 13 amino acids. Germline CDR1 is MNHEY and CDR2 is SVGAGI. The V end was cut by 2 bases, the J end by 2 bases, with 7 bases between. CDR3 coding DNA: TGTGCCAGCAGTTACGGCCCTGCCTACGAGCAGTACTTC. Translated: CASSYGPAYEQYF.

This clone was recorded a few times. V is TRBV11-2 and J is TRBJ2-5; D call uncertain. V lost 3 bases to trimming and J lost 0 bases, with 11 bases between them. The CDR3 spans 15 residues. In germline, CDR1 is SGHAT, CDR2 FQNNGV. The CDR3 region has the DNA TGTGCCAGCAGCTTTCGTGGCACGAACCAAGAGACCCAGTACTTC. This codes for CASSFRGTNQETQYF.

The V and J genes are TRBV5-6 and TRBJ1-2, with D tentatively TRBD1 (5 bases). Trimming took 3 bases from V and 4 from J, leaving 10 bases between them. Per germline, CDR1 SGHDT and CDR2 YYEEEE. This CDR3 spans 13 amino acids. The CDR3 DNA sequence: TGTGCCAGCAGCTCCGGGGGGGGCTATGGCTACACCTTC. Encoded protein: CASSSGGGYGYTF.

The genes are TRBV28 and TRBJ1-5; D remains unclear. V was clipped by 3 bases and J by 3 bases, with 12 bases between them. The CDR3 covers 15 residues. Germline V lookup: CDR1 MDHEN, CDR2 SYDVKM. CDR3 protein: CASSFFAQPNQPQHF. Here the CDR3 DNA reads TGTGCCAGCAGTTTTTTTGCCCAGCCCAATCAGCCCCAGCATTTT.